The source of this TCR beta chain is a study of beta chain features in type 1 diabetes. Reverse transcription of all isolated RNA meant that expressed TCRB transcripts were sequenced. Profiling relied on immunoSEQ multiplex PCR, and the TCRdb table lists in-frame clones only, not all of them. This sample yields hundreds of thousands of clones, of which 15% to 17% are seen a single time; around 0.095% belongs to the top ten. The ends were cut back, 0 bases at V and 6 bases at J, with 13 bases in the middle. The CDR3 loop spans 15 amino acids. Germline-derived CDR1 and CDR2 are SGHRS and YFSETQ. Worth noting for this clone: The antigen is undetermined.

Study-level findings and limits: More deletions and fewer insertions at VDJ junctions were found in patients with type 1 diabetes.

This chain uses TRBV5-1 with TRBJ1-5; D ambiguous. The receptor was isolated from a man younger than 35 in good health. What was sequenced was naive CD4+ T cells from blood. In DNA form, the CDR3 reads TGCGCCAGCAGCTTGGGATTGGAAGGTGGTCAGCCCCAGCATTTT. Translated, it gives CASSLGLEGGQPQHF. Full variable domain (remainder filled in from reference TRBV5-1 and TRBJ1-5): KAGVTQTPRYLIKTRGQQVTLSCSPISGHRSVSWYQQTPGQGLQFLFEYFSETQRNKGNFPGRFSGRQFSNSRSEMNVSTLELGDSALYLCASSLGLEGGQPQHFGDGTRLSIL.